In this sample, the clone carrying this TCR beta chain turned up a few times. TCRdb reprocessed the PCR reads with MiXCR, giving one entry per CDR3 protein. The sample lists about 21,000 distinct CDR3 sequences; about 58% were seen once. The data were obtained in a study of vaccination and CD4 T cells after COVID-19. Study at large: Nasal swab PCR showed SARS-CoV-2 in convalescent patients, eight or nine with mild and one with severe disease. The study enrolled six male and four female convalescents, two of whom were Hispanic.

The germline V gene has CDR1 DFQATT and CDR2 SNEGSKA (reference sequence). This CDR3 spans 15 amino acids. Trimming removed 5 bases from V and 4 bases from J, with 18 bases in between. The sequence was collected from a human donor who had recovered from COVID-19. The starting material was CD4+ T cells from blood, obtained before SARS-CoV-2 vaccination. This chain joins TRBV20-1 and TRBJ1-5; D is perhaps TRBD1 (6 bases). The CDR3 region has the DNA TGCAGTGCTCCGAGGCTGGGGGCCAGAAATCAGCCCCAGCATTTT. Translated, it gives CSAPRLGARNQPQHF.